The 12 T cell receptor beta chains listed next were all sequenced from one sample in a study of CD8 T cells in Susac syndrome. Random hexamers were used to reverse transcribe the RNA input (roughly 0.5 to 1 ug). TCRdb re-analysed the immunoSEQ multiplex PCR reads in MiXCR, keeping a single row per CDR3 protein. The sample contains roughly 160,000 distinct CDR3 sequences, roughly 95% of which appear only once. Sequencing was carried out using CD4+ T cells from PBMCs. The receptors originated from a human donor with Susac syndrome.

V usage is TRBV7-6 and J usage is TRBJ2-5, with a possible D match to TRBD2 (5 bases). Trimming shortened V by 9 bases and J by 2 bases, and 10 bases separated the two germline ends. This CDR3 has 12 residues. Germline assignment: CDR1 SGHVS and CDR2 FNYEAQ. CDR3 protein: CAREAVQETQYF. The CDR3 DNA follows: TGTGCCAGGGAAGCGGTTCAAGAGACCCAGTACTTC.

The J gene is TRBJ2-4, the V gene TRBV20-1; D may be TRBD1 or TRBD2 (5 bases each). Deletions cut 3 bases from V and 7 bases from J, with 19 bases between. Per germline, CDR1 DFQATT and CDR2 SNEGSKA (reference sequence). The CDR3 totals 15 residues. The CDR3 loop is CSASRAVSGRNIQYF. The CDR3 coding sequence is TGCAGTGCTAGTCGGGCGGTCTCGGGACGTAACATTCAGTACTTC.

This chain uses TRBV5-1 with TRBJ2-1; either TRBD1 or TRBD2 may supply D (5 bases each). The germline V gene encodes CDR1 SGHRS and CDR2 YFSETQ. Deletions cut 4 bases from V and 0 bases from J, with 11 bases between. The CDR3 sequence is 15 residues long. The CDR3 loop reads CASSRDGSSYNEQFF. The DNA for the CDR3 is TGCGCCAGCAGCCGGGACGGAAGCTCCTACAATGAGCAGTTCTTC.

This sequence joins TRBV12-3 or TRBV12-4 and TRBJ1-5; D perhaps matches TRBD1 (5 bases). CDR3 size: 17 residues. The germline V and J ends were trimmed by 1 base and 5 bases, with 18 bases remaining between them. This CDR3 reads CASSLVMGQGRDQPQHF. The DNA of the CDR3 is TGTGCCAGCAGTTTAGTGATGGGGCAGGGCCGTGATCAGCCCCAGCATTTT.

The gene calls are TRBV29-1 and TRBJ2-1; no clear D. Germline values: CDR1 SQVTM, CDR2 ANQGSEA. Trimming cost V 7 bases and J 0 bases, with 13 bases left between them. The CDR3 contains 14 residues. For the CDR3, the DNA is TGCAGCGCAGCCGGGCCAAGCTCCTACAATGAGCAGTTCTTC. This sequence encodes CSAAGPSSYNEQFF.

CDR3 sequence (DNA): TGTGCCTGGACGGTCATTGCCTCCTACGAGCAGTACTTC. It translates to CAWTVIASYEQYF. V and J are TRBV30 and TRBJ2-7; D not resolved. This CDR3 contains 13 residues. The germline gives CDR1 GTSNPN, CDR2 SVGIG (reference sequence). Trimming shortened V by 4 bases and J by 0 bases, and 10 bases separated the two germline ends.

This clonotype was detected only once. The chain has TRBV9 and TRBJ2-5; possibly TRBD2 for D (5 bases). CDR3 length: 13 amino acids. V was clipped by 4 bases and J by 3 bases, with 10 bases between them. From germline, CDR1 is SGDLS and CDR2 YYNGEE. CDR3: CASSRNGEETQYF. CDR3 bases: TGTGCCAGCAGCCGGAACGGGGAAGAGACCCAGTACTTC.

The chain links TRBV12-3 or TRBV12-4 to TRBJ2-7; 11 positions match TRBD1. V shed 5 bases, J shed 6 bases, and the junction held 6 bases outside the gene matches. The CDR3 contains 14 residues. The CDR3 DNA is TGTGCCAGCAGTAGCTCCGGGACAGGGGGCGAGCAGTACTTC. This codes for CASSSSGTGGEQYF.

The rearrangement joins TRBV24-1 to TRBJ2-1, with D uncertain. Trimming pared 3 bases from V and 8 bases from J, leaving 10 bases between. Germline-derived CDR1 and CDR2 are KGHDR and SFDVKD. The CDR3 runs 13 residues. CDR3 amino acids: CATSDPRIDEQFF. DNA of the CDR3: TGTGCCACCAGTGATCCCCGGATCGATGAGCAGTTCTTC.

The chain links TRBV18 to TRBJ2-7; D call uncertain. CDR3 size: 13 residues. The V gene lost 2 bases and the J gene lost 5 bases, with 10 bases spanning the gap. CDR1 and CDR2 (germline): KGHSH, LQKENI. The CDR3 loop is CASSPDQRHEQYF. The DNA for the CDR3 is TGTGCCAGCTCACCAGATCAGCGCCACGAGCAGTACTTC. The full variable domain, with the rest looked up from reference TRBV18 and TRBJ2-7, is NAGVMQNPRHLVRRRGQEARLRCSPMKGHSHVYWYRQLPEEGLKFMVYLQKENIIDESGMPKERFSAEFPKEGPSILRIQQVVRGDSAAYFCASSPDQRHEQYFGPGTRLTVT.

The chain joins TRBV12-5 to TRBJ2-1, with D possibly being TRBD2 (6 bases). Trimming removed 5 bases from V and 12 bases from J, with 14 bases in between. This CDR3 has 12 amino acids. The germline V gene has CDR1 LGHNT and CDR2 FRNRAP. The CDR3 loop reads CASGLSAGMQFF. CDR3 DNA sequence: TGTGCTAGTGGTCTCTCGGCGGGAATGCAGTTCTTC.

This rearrangement joins TRBV29-1 to TRBJ2-3, with TRBD1 matching over 10 bases. The length of the CDR3 is 15 residues. Germline V lookup: CDR1 SQVTM, CDR2 ANQGSEA. Trimming removed 6 bases from V and 4 bases from J; junction bases left unmatched: 10. The CDR3 DNA follows: TGCAGCGTCCGGACAGGGGGTAGGGTCGCAGATACGCAGTATTTT. Amino acid sequence: CSVRTGGRVADTQYF.